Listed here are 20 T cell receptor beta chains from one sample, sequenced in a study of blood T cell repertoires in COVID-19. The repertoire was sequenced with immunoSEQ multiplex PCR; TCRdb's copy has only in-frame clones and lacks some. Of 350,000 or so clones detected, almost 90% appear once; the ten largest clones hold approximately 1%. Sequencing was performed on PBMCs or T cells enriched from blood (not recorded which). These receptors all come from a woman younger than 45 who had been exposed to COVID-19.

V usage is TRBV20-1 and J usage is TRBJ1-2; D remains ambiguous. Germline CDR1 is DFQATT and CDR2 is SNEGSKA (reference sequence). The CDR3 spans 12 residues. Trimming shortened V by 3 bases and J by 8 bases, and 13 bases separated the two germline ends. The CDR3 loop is CSASQAGGGYTF. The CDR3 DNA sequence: TGCAGTGCTAGTCAGGCAGGTGGGGGCTACACCTTC.

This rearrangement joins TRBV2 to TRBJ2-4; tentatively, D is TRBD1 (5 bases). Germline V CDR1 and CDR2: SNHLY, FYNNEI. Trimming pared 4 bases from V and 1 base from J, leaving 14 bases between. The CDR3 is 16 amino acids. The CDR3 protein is CASSVDSGLAKNIQYF. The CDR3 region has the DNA TGTGCCAGCAGTGTCGACAGTGGTCTTGCCAAAAACATTCAGTACTTC.

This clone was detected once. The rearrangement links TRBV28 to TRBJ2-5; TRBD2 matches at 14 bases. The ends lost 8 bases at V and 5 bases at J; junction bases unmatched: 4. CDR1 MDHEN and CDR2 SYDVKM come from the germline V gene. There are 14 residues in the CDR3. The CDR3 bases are TGTGCCAGCCAGACTAGCGGGAGGGTGGAGACCCAGTACTTC. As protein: CASQTSGRVETQYF. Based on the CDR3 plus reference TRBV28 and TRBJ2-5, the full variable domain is DVKVTQSSRYLVKRTGEKVFLECVQDMDHENMFWYRQDPGLGLRLIYFSYDVKMKEKGDIPEGYSVSREKKERFSLILESASTNQTSMYLCASQTSGRVETQYFGPGTRLLVL.

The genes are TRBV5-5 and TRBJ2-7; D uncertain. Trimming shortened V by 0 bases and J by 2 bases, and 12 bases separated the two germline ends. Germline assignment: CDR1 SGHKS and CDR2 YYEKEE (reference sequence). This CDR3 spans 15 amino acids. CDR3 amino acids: CASSLASGVTYEQYF. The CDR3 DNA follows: TGTGCCAGCAGCTTGGCCTCAGGCGTAACCTACGAGCAGTACTTC.

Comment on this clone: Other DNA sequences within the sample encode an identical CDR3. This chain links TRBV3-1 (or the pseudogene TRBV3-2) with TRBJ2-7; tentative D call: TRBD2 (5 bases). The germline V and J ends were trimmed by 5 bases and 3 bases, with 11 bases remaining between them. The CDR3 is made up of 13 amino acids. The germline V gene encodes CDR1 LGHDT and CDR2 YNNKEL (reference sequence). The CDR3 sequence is CASSYSGNYEQYF. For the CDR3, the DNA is TGTGCCAGCAGCTATTCCGGGAACTACGAGCAGTACTTC.

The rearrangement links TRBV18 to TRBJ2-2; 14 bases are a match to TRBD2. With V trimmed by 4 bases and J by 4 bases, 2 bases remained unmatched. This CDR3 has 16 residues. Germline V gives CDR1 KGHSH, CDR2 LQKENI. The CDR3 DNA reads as TGTGCCAGCTCACAAGGACTAGCGGGAGGCACCGGGGAGCTGTTTTTT. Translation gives CASSQGLAGGTGELFF.

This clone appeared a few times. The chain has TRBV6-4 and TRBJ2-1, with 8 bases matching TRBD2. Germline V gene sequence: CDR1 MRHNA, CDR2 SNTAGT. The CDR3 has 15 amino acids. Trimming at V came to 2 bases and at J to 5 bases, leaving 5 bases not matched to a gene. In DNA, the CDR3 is TGTGCCAGCAGTGACGTGGCGGGAGGCCACAATGAGCAGTTCTTC. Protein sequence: CASSDVAGGHNEQFF.

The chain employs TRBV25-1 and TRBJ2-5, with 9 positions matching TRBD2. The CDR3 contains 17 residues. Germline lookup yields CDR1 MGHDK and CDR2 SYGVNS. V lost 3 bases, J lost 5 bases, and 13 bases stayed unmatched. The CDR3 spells CASSDSRAGGPRETQYF. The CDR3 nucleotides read TGTGCCAGCAGTGACTCCCGGGCGGGAGGGCCGAGGGAGACCCAGTACTTC.

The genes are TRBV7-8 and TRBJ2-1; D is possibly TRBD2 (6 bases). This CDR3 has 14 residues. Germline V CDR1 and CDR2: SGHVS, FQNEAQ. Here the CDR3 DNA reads TGTGAACTTTGCATTGGGGGGAAGTGGGATGAGCAGTTCTTC. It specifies CELCIGGKWDEQFF.

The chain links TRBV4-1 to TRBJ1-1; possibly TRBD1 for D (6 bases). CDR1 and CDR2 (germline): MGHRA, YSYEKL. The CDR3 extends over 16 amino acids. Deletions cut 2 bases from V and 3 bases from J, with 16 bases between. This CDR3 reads CASSQFTGSADTEAFF. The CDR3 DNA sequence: TGCGCCAGCAGCCAATTTACAGGGTCGGCGGACACTGAAGCTTTCTTT.

In nucleotides, the CDR3 is TGTGCCAGCTCACCGCGGACTAGCCCCGATACGCAGTATTTT. Its translation: CASSPRTSPDTQYF. The chain uses TRBV18 and TRBJ2-3; 8 bases map to TRBD2. The CDR3 is made up of 14 amino acids. Per the germline V gene, CDR1 is KGHSH and CDR2 is LQKENI. V lost 3 bases to trimming and J lost 6 bases; unmatched junction nucleotides: 5.

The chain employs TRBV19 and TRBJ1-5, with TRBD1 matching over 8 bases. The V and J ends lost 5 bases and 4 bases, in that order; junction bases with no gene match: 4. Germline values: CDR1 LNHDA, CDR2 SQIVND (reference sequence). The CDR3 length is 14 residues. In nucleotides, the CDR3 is TGTGCCAGTAGTGCACAGGGGGGAAATCAGCCCCAGCATTTT. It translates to CASSAQGGNQPQHF.

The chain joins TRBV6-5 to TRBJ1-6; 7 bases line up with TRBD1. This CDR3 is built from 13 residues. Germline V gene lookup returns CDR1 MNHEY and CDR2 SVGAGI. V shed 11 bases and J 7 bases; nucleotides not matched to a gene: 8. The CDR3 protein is CASTGTVNSPLHF. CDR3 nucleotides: TGTGCCTCTACCGGGACAGTAAATTCACCCCTCCACTTT.

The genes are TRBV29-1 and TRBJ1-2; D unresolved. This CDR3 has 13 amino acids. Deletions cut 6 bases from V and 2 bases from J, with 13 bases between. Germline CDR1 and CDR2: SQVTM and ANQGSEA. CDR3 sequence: CSVMTLFNYGYTF. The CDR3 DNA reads TGCAGCGTCATGACTCTATTCAACTATGGCTACACCTTC.

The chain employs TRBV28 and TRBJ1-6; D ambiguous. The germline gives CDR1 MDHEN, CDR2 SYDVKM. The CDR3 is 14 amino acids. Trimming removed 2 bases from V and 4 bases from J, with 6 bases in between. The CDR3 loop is CASSLTAYNSPLHF. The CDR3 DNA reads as TGTGCCAGCAGTTTAACAGCTTATAATTCACCCCTCCACTTT.

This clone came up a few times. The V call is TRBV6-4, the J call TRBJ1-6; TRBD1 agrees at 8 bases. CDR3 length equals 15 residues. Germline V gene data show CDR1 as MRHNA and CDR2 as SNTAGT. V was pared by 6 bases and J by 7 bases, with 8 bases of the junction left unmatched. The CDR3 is CASRAGTGENSPLHF. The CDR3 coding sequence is TGTGCCAGCAGGGCCGGGACAGGTGAAAATTCACCCCTCCACTTT.

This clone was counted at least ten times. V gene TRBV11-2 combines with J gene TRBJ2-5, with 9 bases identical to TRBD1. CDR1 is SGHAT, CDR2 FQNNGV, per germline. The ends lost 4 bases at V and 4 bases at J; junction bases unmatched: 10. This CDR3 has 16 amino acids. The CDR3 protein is CASSSPDRGLRETQYF. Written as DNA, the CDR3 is TGTGCCAGCAGCTCCCCAGACAGGGGGTTACGAGAGACCCAGTACTTC.

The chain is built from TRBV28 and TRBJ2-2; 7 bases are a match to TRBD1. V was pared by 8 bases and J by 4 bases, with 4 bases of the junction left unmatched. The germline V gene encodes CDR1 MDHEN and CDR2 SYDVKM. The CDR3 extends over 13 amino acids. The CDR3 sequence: CASVGQFTGELFF. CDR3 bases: TGTGCCAGCGTGGGACAGTTCACCGGGGAGCTGTTTTTT.

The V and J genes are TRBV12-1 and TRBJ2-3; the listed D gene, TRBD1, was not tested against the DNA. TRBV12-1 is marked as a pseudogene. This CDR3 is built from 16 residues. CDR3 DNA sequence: TGTGCCAGCAGCTTTAACAGGGGGCGTTTCACAGATACGCAGTATTTT. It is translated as CASSFNRGRFTDTQYF.

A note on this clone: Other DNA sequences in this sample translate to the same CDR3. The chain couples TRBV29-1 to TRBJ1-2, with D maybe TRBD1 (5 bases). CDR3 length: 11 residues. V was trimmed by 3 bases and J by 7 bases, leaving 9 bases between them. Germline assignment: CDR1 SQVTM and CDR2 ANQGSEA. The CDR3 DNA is TGCAGCGTTGATAGGGGCGGTGGCTACACCTTC. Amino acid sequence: CSVDRGGGYTF.